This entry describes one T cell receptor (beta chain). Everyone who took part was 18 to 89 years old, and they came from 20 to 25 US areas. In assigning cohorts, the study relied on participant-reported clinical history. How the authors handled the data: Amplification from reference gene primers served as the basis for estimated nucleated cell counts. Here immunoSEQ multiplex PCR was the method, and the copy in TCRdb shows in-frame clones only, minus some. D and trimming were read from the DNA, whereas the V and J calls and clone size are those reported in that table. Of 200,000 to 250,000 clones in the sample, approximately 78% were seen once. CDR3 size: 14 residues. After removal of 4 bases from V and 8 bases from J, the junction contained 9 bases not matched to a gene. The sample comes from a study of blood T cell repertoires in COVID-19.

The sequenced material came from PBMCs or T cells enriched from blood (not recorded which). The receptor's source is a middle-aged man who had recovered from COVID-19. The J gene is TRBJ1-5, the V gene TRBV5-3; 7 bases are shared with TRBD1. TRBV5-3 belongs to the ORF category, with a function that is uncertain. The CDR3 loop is CARSPQGRGEPQHF. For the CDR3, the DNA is TGTGCCAGAAGCCCACAGGGGCGGGGCGAGCCCCAGCATTTT.